These 4 T cell receptor beta chains came from one sample sequenced in a study of cytomegalovirus exposure and HLA in healthy donors. The study ran its PCR with 60 Vbeta and 13 Jbeta primers. Sequenced by immunoSEQ multiplex PCR; TCRdb stores in-frame clones only, minus some. This sample has about 130,000 clones; 70% to 80% occur once, and the top ten carry around 2.7%. Sequenced input: PBMCs. The receptors were sampled from a woman aged 55-69 years in good health and CMV-seropositive.

The table lists this clone with a few counts. This sequence joins TRBV11-3 and TRBJ1-1, with TRBD1 matching over 7 bases. Looked up from germline, CDR1 is SGHNT and CDR2 is YENEEA. The V segment lost 5 bases and the J segment 2 bases; nucleotides outside the gene matches: 8. The CDR3 consists of 15 residues. The CDR3 region is CASSAAGTANTEAFF. In DNA form, the CDR3 reads TGTGCCAGCAGCGCCGCCGGGACAGCCAACACTGAAGCTTTCTTT. Based on the CDR3 plus reference TRBV11-3 and TRBJ1-1, the full variable domain is EAGVVQSPRYKIIEKKQPVAFWCNPISGHNTLYWYLQNLGQGPELLIRYENEEAVDDSQLPKDRFSAERLKGVDSTLKIQPAELGDSAVYLCASSAAGTANTEAFFGQGTRLTVV.

This clone was counted between two and nine times. The J gene is TRBJ2-1, the V gene TRBV10-1; TRBD1 aligns across 9 bases. This CDR3 is built from 15 residues. The trim removed 0 bases at V and 6 bases at J, leaving 3 bases unmatched. The V gene's germline CDR1 is WNHNN and CDR2 SYGVQD (reference sequence). CDR3 bases: TGCGCCAGCAGTGAGTCCGGGACAGGGACCAATGAGCAGTTCTTC. This encodes CASSESGTGTNEQFF.

This clone appeared a single time. The chain combines TRBV7-9 with TRBJ1-1; D is perhaps TRBD1 (5 bases). The ends were cut back, 5 bases at V and 4 bases at J, with 14 bases in the middle. The CDR3 totals 14 residues. CDR1 and CDR2 (germline): SEHNR, FQNEAQ (reference sequence). CDR3 bases: TGTGCCAGCAGCGCCCCAGGGCGGGGCACTGAAGCTTTCTTT. Translated, it gives CASSAPGRGTEAFF.

The CDR3 loop reads CASSAEGRWNEQYF. CDR3 nucleotides: TGTGCCAGCAGCGCTGAGGGGAGGTGGAACGAGCAGTACTTC. V gene TRBV9 combines with J gene TRBJ2-7; possible D gene TRBD2, 6 bases. From germline, CDR1 is SGDLS and CDR2 YYNGEE. The CDR3 consists of 14 residues. The V end was cut by 3 bases, the J end by 5 bases, with 15 bases between. Full variable domain (missing parts from reference TRBV9 and TRBJ2-7): DSGVTQTPKHLITATGQRVTLRCSPRSGDLSVYWYQQSLDQGLQFLIQYYNGEERAKGNILERFSAQQFPDLHSELNLSSLELGDSALYFCASSAEGRWNEQYFGPGTRLTVT.